Below, 4 T cell receptor beta chains from the same sample are listed, as sequenced in a study of human T cells and chemical hapten exposure. From the RACE reads, TCRdb called clonotypes with MiXCR, one entry per CDR3 protein. The repertoire includes under 95,000 distinct CDR3 sequences, 8.5% of them detected once, and 2% to 3% sits in the top ten. Time point noted: pre-sensitization, week 0. Treatment meaning: therapeutic diphenylcyclopropenone sensitization with weekly scalp DPC. Sample: whole blood, taken in connection with sensitization to the hapten diphenylcyclopropenone (DPC). These receptors originate from a man in his forties or fifties with alopecia areata. Some clones in this sample may be carry-over from other donors' samples.

The chain joins TRBV3-1 to TRBJ1-2; D possibly corresponds to TRBD1 (6 bases). Germline V CDR1 and CDR2: LGHDT, YNNKEL (reference sequence). The CDR3 has 14 residues. Trimming removed 3 bases from V and 3 bases from J, with 11 bases in between. This chain's CDR3 is CASSQGPGDYGYTF. DNA for the CDR3: TGTGCCAGCAGCCAGGGGCCAGGGGACTATGGCTACACCTTC. Combining the CDR3 with reference TRBV3-1 and TRBJ1-2 gives the whole variable domain DTAVSQTPKYLVTQMGNDKSIKCEQNLGHDTMYWYKQDSKKFLKIMFSYNNKELIINETVPNRFSPKSPDKAHLNLHINSLELGDSAVYFCASSQGPGDYGYTFGSGTRLTVV.

This clonotype was counted many times. This chain connects TRBV5-1 to TRBJ2-3; maybe TRBD2 (5 bases). CDR3 length: 15 amino acids. Per the germline V gene, CDR1 is SGHRS and CDR2 is YFSETQ. V was cut by 4 bases and J by 5 bases, with 17 bases left in between. CDR3 in amino acids: CASSPLGRTGDTQYF. As DNA, the CDR3 is TGCGCCAGCAGCCCCCTCGGCAGGACTGGAGATACGCAGTATTTT.

The chain couples TRBV7-9 to TRBJ1-6; no firm D call. The germline CDR1 and CDR2 sequences are SEHNR and FQNEAQ (reference sequence). The CDR3 contains 14 residues. Trimming shortened V by 1 base and J by 8 bases, and 9 bases separated the two germline ends. The chain's CDR3 is CASSLEQVDSPLHF. CDR3 in DNA: TGTGCCAGCAGCTTAGAACAAGTAGATTCACCCCTCCACTTT.

This clonotype was seen repeatedly, ten times or more. This chain links TRBV20-1 with TRBJ2-2; 7 nucleotides agree with TRBD2. Germline V CDR1 and CDR2: DFQATT, SNEGSKA (reference sequence). The CDR3 runs to 17 residues. V was clipped by 0 bases and J by 5 bases; unmatched bases: 12. The CDR3 DNA sequence: TGCAGTGCTAGAGAGGGGGGGGTTAAGGTGTGGACCGGGGAGCTGTTTTTT. Protein sequence: CSAREGGVKVWTGELFF.